This is a list of T cell receptor beta chains from one sample in a study of T-cell memory formation after mild COVID-19. Each CDR3 protein gets one entry after TCRdb re-called the 5' RACE reads with MiXCR. Here the sample spans 110,000 or so distinct CDR3 sequences, roughly 20% being singletons. Sequenced: PBMCs or a T cell subset sorted from them (not recorded which). The source of these receptors is a young man who had mild COVID-19 (a few samples of this study predate the infection). Cell type and time point are not known. CDR3s include the opening cysteine and the closing phenylalanine or tryptophan. A D gene is named only where the DNA matches it firmly. Clone size is given for some rows only: seen once, a few or many times, or a class if the clone is expanded.

D	J	length	V	size	DNA	CDR3
.	TRBJ1-1	20	TRBV5-6	few	TGTGCCAGCAGCTTGAACGGGATGGGCAGAAGATGGTTCATGAACACTGAAGCTTTCTTT	CASSLNGMGRRWFMNTEAFF
TRBD1	TRBJ2-7	15	TRBV12-3/TRBV12-4	.	TGTGCCAGCAGCCCCGGACAGGGGGCCGGCCACGAGCAGTACTTC	CASSPGQGAGHEQYF
TRBD2	TRBJ2-3	16	TRBV7-9	.	TGTGCCAGCAGCTTCTCTAGCGGGGGGGGCGCAGATACGCAGTATTTT	CASSFSSGGGADTQYF
TRBD2	TRBJ2-1	14	TRBV12-3/TRBV12-4	few	TGTGCCAGCAGTTCGACTAGCCGGGACAATGAGCAGTTCTTC	CASSSTSRDNEQFF
.	TRBJ2-5	16	TRBV7-9	.	TGTGCCAGCAGCTTATCGGTGGGGGACCTCCAAGAGACCCAGTACTTC	CASSLSVGDLQETQYF
.	TRBJ1-5	12	TRBV2	.	TGTGCCAGCAGTGGAGGATCCCAGCCCCAGCATTTT	CASSGGSQPQHF
TRBD1	TRBJ1-3	16	TRBV28	.	TGTGCCAGCAGTCCCCAAGGACAGGGAGTGCTCGACACCATATATTTT	CASSPQGQGVLDTIYF
TRBD1	TRBJ1-4	15	TRBV13	few	TGTGCCAGCAGCTTAGCGGGACAGGGGAGCGAAAAACTGTTTTTT	CASSLAGQGSEKLFF
TRBD2	TRBJ2-2	15	TRBV7-2	.	TGTGCCAGCAGCTTCCGGACTAGCACCACCGGGGAGCTGTTTTTT	CASSFRTSTTGELFF
TRBD2	TRBJ2-7	14	TRBV6-5	few	TGTGCCAGCAGTTACTGGACTAGCGGCTACGAGCAGTACTTC	CASSYWTSGYEQYF
.	TRBJ2-2	15	TRBV11-1	few	TGTGCCAGCACCGCCATCGACCTGAACACCGGGGAGCTGTTTTTT	CASTAIDLNTGELFF
TRBD2	TRBJ2-3	15	TRBV6-4	.	TGTGCCAGCAGTGGTGAGGGAGGGGGCACAGATACGCAGTATTTT	CASSGEGGGTDTQYF
TRBD1	TRBJ1-2	12	TRBV25-1	.	TGTGCCACGGGGACAGGGGCGGGTGGCTACACCTTC	CATGTGAGGYTF
.	TRBJ1-5	14	TRBV5-6	.	TGTGCCAGCAGCTTTCTGACTAGCAGTCAGCCCCAGCATTTT	CASSFLTSSQPQHF
TRBD2	TRBJ2-3	16	TRBV7-9	.	TGTGCCAGCAGCCGAGCGCGGGGAGGGTCCACAGATACGCAGTATTTT	CASSRARGGSTDTQYF
.	TRBJ1-2	13	TRBV12-3/TRBV12-4	.	TGTGCCAGCAGCTCGACGGTGGTCGGCGGCTACACCTTC	CASSSTVVGGYTF
.	TRBJ1-1	12	TRBV6-1	.	TGTGCCAGCAGTGATTGGAACACTGAAGCTTTCTTT	CASSDWNTEAFF
.	TRBJ2-3	14	TRBV24-1	few	TGTGCCACCAGTGTCGGGGGGCCGGCAGATACGCAGTATTTT	CATSVGGPADTQYF
.	TRBJ2-3	12	TRBV12-3/TRBV12-4	.	TGTGCCAGCAACATGGACCGAGATACGCAGTATTTT	CASNMDRDTQYF
TRBD2	TRBJ2-1	16	TRBV4-1	.	TGCGCCAGCAGCCAAGGGAGGACTAGCGGGGGTTGGGAGCAGTTCTTC	CASSQGRTSGGWEQFF
.	TRBJ1-2	12	TRBV29-1	.	TGCAGCGTTACAGGACCGTACTATGGCTACACCTTC	CSVTGPYYGYTF
.	TRBJ2-2	17	TRBV7-9	few	TGTGCCAGCAGCTCGGAGCGTACAACCTCATACACCGGGGAGCTGTTTTTT	CASSSERTTSYTGELFF
.	TRBJ2-5	14	TRBV5-5	.	TGTGCCAGCAGCTTGGATCTTCTCCAAGAGACCCAGTACTTC	CASSLDLLQETQYF
.	TRBJ2-7	12	TRBV5-6	few	TGTGCCAGCAGCTTTTTAGAAGCGGAGCAGTACTTC	CASSFLEAEQYF
.	TRBJ2-2	15	TRBV3-1	few	TGTGCCAGCAGCCAAGGGACGGAACACACCGGGGAGCTGTTTTTT	CASSQGTEHTGELFF
.	TRBJ2-7	14	TRBV10-3	few	TGTGCCATCAGTGAGTCGGCAGCCTCCTACGAGCAGTACTTC	CAISESAASYEQYF
TRBD2	TRBJ2-2	15	TRBV7-9	.	TGTGCCAGCAGAGTGGGACTAGCGGGGACGGAGGAGCTGTTTTTT	CASRVGLAGTEELFF
.	TRBJ2-7	14	TRBV12-3/TRBV12-4	few	TGTGCCAGCAGCCCTCGAGGTGGCCAGTACGAGCAGTACTTC	CASSPRGGQYEQYF
.	TRBJ2-2	11	TRBV11-2	.	TGTGCCAGCAGCTTAGTTAGGGAGCTGTTTTTT	CASSLVRELFF